The 12 T cell receptor beta chains below all came from one sample that was sequenced in a study of OX40 agonist ivuxolimab in advanced cancers. Library prep was done by the immunoSEQ multiplex PCR assay. TCRdb stores this immuneACCESS table with in-frame sequences only. Part of the clones is absent; in the studies checked, under half of the shortfall reflects unresolved V genes, and no reason is known for the rest. Here the sample has around 80,000 clones; under 90% occur a single time. The ten most abundant clones make up over 5% of the sample. The source material was CD4+ or CD8+ T cells sorted from blood, sampled in a trial of the OX40 agonist ivuxolimab. The origin of the receptors is an adult with an advanced solid tumor such as melanoma, head and neck, liver or kidney cancer.

This chain joins TRBV7-9 and TRBJ2-5; D is possibly TRBD2 (5 bases). CDR3 size: 13 residues. In germline, CDR1 is SEHNR, CDR2 FQNEAQ (reference sequence). Trimming stripped 5 bases from V and 2 bases from J, with 9 bases between. This chain's CDR3 is CASSEGGQETQYF. In DNA form, the CDR3 reads TGTGCCAGCAGCGAGGGCGGGCAAGAGACCCAGTACTTC.

The CDR3 nucleotides are TGTGCCAGCCAAAAAAGGGCTAGCGGGACCCCTTCTTACAATGAGCAGTTCTTC. Amino acid sequence: CASQKRASGTPSYNEQFF. The chain couples TRBV19 to TRBJ2-1; 9 nucleotides agree with TRBD2. There are 18 residues in the CDR3. Germline values: CDR1 LNHDA, CDR2 SQIVND (reference sequence). Trimming removed 9 bases from V and 4 bases from J; junction bases left unmatched: 19.

V and J are TRBV9 and TRBJ2-3; 13 bases agree with TRBD2. Per the germline V gene, CDR1 is SGDLS and CDR2 is YYNGEE. V trimming: 4 bases; J trimming: 6 bases; junction bases outside the gene matches: 8. The length of the CDR3 is 16 residues. CDR3 coding DNA: TGTGCCAGCAGCTCTGGACTAGCGGGAGCTCCGGATACGCAGTATTTT. This encodes CASSSGLAGAPDTQYF.

As for this clone: This may come from a read error, since a much larger clone is one base off. Other DNA sequences from this sample encode an identical CDR3 as well. The chain is built from TRBV7-2 and TRBJ2-3; D is uncertain. The CDR3 covers 12 residues. Germline V gene sequence: CDR1 SGHTA, CDR2 FQGNSA. V was trimmed by 5 bases and J by 1 base, leaving 4 bases between them. This chain's CDR3 is CASSRGTDTQYF. Written as DNA, the CDR3 is TGTGCCAGCAGCCGCGGCACAGATACGCAGTATTTT. The variable domain in full, with the rest retrieved from reference TRBV7-2 and TRBJ2-3, is GAGVSQSPSNKVTEKGKDVELRCDPISGHTALYWYRQSLGQGLEFLIYFQGNSAPDKSGLPSDRFSAERTGGSVSTLTIQRTQQEDSAVYLCASSRGTDTQYFGPGTRLTVL.

This rearrangement joins TRBV5-1 to TRBJ2-2; D unresolved. V was shortened by 5 bases and J by 0 bases, with 11 bases between the two germline ends. Germline V CDR1 and CDR2: SGHRS, YFSETQ. The CDR3 covers 15 residues. This CDR3 reads CASRFGAANTGELFF. DNA for the CDR3: TGCGCCAGCAGATTCGGCGCTGCGAACACCGGGGAGCTGTTTTTT.

The genes are TRBV7-8 and TRBJ1-5; no clear D. The CDR3 totals 14 residues. V was trimmed by 2 bases and J by 3 bases, leaving 8 bases between them. From germline, CDR1 is SGHVS and CDR2 FQNEAQ. The CDR3: CASSLSQLNQPQHF. CDR3 coding DNA: TGTGCCAGCAGCTTAAGTCAGCTCAATCAGCCCCAGCATTTT. Full variable domain (outside the CDR3, taken from reference TRBV7-8 and TRBJ1-5): GAGVSQSPRYKVAKRGQDVALRCDPISGHVSLFWYQQALGQGPEFLTYFQNEAQLDKSGLPSDRFFAERPEGSVSTLKIQRTQQEDSAVYLCASSLSQLNQPQHFGDGTRLSIL.

The chain joins TRBV19 to TRBJ1-5; 9 bases line up with TRBD1. The CDR3 consists of 17 residues. J was trimmed by 0 bases and V by 9 bases; bases with no gene match: 12. The germline gives CDR1 LNHDA, CDR2 SQIVND (reference sequence). The CDR3, as DNA: TGTGCCAGCTGCTGGACAGGGGCGGGCTATAGCAATCAGCCCCAGCATTTT. Translating gives CASCWTGAGYSNQPQHF.

The chain is built from TRBV7-9 and TRBJ2-3; the match to TRBD2 covers 14 bases. The CDR3 sequence is 16 residues long. Germline CDR1 and CDR2: SEHNR and FQNEAQ (reference sequence). Unmatched junction bases numbered 6, after V lost 4 bases and J lost 6 bases. CDR3 DNA sequence: TGTGCCAGCAGCTGGGGACTAGCGGGGGCAAGGGATACGCAGTATTTT. Protein sequence: CASSWGLAGARDTQYF.

V is TRBV19 and J is TRBJ1-2, with D perhaps matching TRBD1 (5 bases). Germline assignment: CDR1 LNHDA and CDR2 SQIVND (reference sequence). Trimming removed 8 bases at V and 2 bases at J, with 12 bases between. The CDR3 length is 13 residues. CDR3 protein: CASGSGRNYGYTF. The DNA of the CDR3 is TGTGCCAGTGGGTCAGGGAGGAACTATGGCTACACCTTC. The full variable domain, with the rest looked up from reference TRBV19 and TRBJ1-2, is DGGITQSPKYLFRKEGQNVTLSCEQNLNHDAMYWYRQDPGQGLRLIYYSQIVNDFQKGDIAEGYSVSREKKESFPLTVTSAQKNPTAFYLCASGSGRNYGYTFGSGTRLTVV.

V and J are TRBV7-9 and TRBJ1-3; 10 positions match TRBD1. Germline V gives CDR1 SEHNR, CDR2 FQNEAQ (reference sequence). Trimming cost V 3 bases and J 3 bases; bases outside gene matches: 5. CDR3 length equals 16 residues. This chain's CDR3 is CASSLAGQGIGNTIYF. The CDR3 DNA reads TGTGCCAGCAGCTTGGCGGGACAGGGGATTGGAAACACCATATATTTT.

The rearrangement joins TRBV18 to TRBJ2-1, with TRBD2 matching over 9 bases. Looked up from germline, CDR1 is KGHSH and CDR2 is LQKENI. The trim removed 3 bases at V and 0 bases at J, leaving 3 bases unmatched. The CDR3 sequence is 16 residues long. CDR3 nucleotide sequence: TGTGCCAGCTCACCGAATAGCGGGAGCTCCTACAATGAGCAGTTCTTC. Its protein is CASSPNSGSSYNEQFF.

This clone was picked up one time. The CDR3 DNA is TGTGCCAGCAGTTTAGGACTAGCAGATACGCAGTATTTT. Translated: CASSLGLADTQYF. The chain is built from TRBV6-6 and TRBJ2-3, with 7 positions matching TRBD2. The CDR3 contains 13 residues. CDR1 is MNHNY and CDR2 is SVGAGI in the germline V gene (reference sequence). The ends lost 4 bases at V and 4 bases at J; junction bases unmatched: 2.